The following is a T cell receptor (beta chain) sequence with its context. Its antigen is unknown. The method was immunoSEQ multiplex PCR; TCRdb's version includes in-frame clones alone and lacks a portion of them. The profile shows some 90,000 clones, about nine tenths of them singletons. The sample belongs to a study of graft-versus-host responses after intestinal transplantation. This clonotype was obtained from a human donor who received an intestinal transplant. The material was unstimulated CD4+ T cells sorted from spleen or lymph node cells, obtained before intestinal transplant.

CDR3 in DNA: TGTGCCAGCAGCAGACAGGGGCCAAACTATGGCTACACCTTC. Its protein product is CASSRQGPNYGYTF. The chain links TRBV9 to TRBJ1-2; 8 positions match TRBD1. The J segment lost 2 bases and the V segment lost 4 bases, leaving 4 bases of the junction unmatched. This CDR3 has 14 residues. Germline values: CDR1 SGDLS, CDR2 YYNGEE.